A selection of T cell receptor beta chains follows, all from one sample in a study of T cells in Graves' hyperthyroidism and ophthalmopathy. Each CDR3 protein is one row after TCRdb ran MiXCR on the multiplex PCR reads. There are about 160,000 distinct CDR3 sequences in the sample; approximately 9% occur only once, and around 20% lies in the top ten. Sample: blood. These receptors were obtained from a woman between 18 and 29 years old with Graves' hyperthyroidism that later progressed to Graves' ophthalmopathy. Each CDR3 is given with its conserved first and last residue. The D gene is left open where the match is weak. Clone sizes are given selectively: once, few, many, or a class where the clone is expanded.

j_gene,d_gene,v_gene,abundance,CDR3aa,CDR3nt
TRBJ2-3,.,TRBV29-1,many,CSVGGPSTDTQYF,TGCAGCGTTGGCGGCCCTAGCACAGATACGCAGTATTTT
TRBJ1-2,TRBD1,TRBV5-4,few,CASSATGQPYGYTF,TGTGCCAGCAGCGCAACGGGACAGCCTTATGGCTACACCTTC
TRBJ1-1,.,TRBV20-1,many,CSARDLTGSKMGEAFF,TGCAGTGCTAGAGATCTGACAGGAAGTAAAATGGGTGAAGCTTTCTTT
TRBJ2-3,.,TRBV5-6,.,CASSLARSTLPDTQYF,TGTGCCAGCAGCTTGGCACGGAGCACTCTGCCAGATACGCAGTATTTT
TRBJ2-7,.,TRBV11-2,many,CASSLNYEQYF,TGTGCCAGCAGTTTAAACTACGAGCAGTACTTC
TRBJ1-1,.,TRBV12-3/TRBV12-4,many,CASRLNRWTGHTEAFF,TGTGCCAGCAGATTGAACCGATGGACGGGTCACACTGAAGCTTTCTTT
TRBJ1-3,.,TRBV27,many,CASPDGGSSGNTIYF,TGTGCCAGCCCGGATGGCGGTAGCTCTGGAAACACCATATATTTT
TRBJ2-2,.,TRBV5-6,.,CASSLDGQHTGELFF,TGTGCCAGCAGCTTGGATGGACAGCACACCGGGGAGCTGTTTTTT
TRBJ2-1,TRBD2,TRBV25-1,many,CASSEWGTSGNNEQFF,TGTGCCAGCAGTGAATGGGGGACTAGCGGTAACAATGAGCAGTTCTTC
TRBJ1-2,TRBD1,TRBV7-3,many,CASSSGQGAGGYTF,TGTGCCAGCAGCTCGGGACAGGGGGCTGGAGGCTACACCTTC
TRBJ2-7,.,TRBV30,many,CAWTRWGSAGEQYF,TGTGCCTGGACCCGGTGGGGGAGCGCAGGGGAGCAGTACTTC
TRBJ2-1,.,TRBV12-3/TRBV12-4,many,CASSLLGLTYNEQFF,TGTGCCAGCAGTTTGTTGGGACTCACATACAATGAGCAGTTCTTC
TRBJ1-3,.,TRBV13,few,CASRFYWFGNTIYF,TGTGCCAGCAGGTTTTACTGGTTCGGAAACACCATATATTTT
TRBJ1-1,TRBD1,TRBV5-4,many,CASSRQGASTEAFF,TGTGCCAGCAGTCGACAGGGGGCGAGCACTGAAGCTTTCTTT
TRBJ1-4,TRBD1,TRBV6-1,.,CASTRKPGQGEKLFF,TGTGCCAGCACCCGAAAACCGGGACAGGGTGAAAAACTGTTTTTT
TRBJ1-3,TRBD1,TRBV3-1,.,CASRQGVGGNTIYF,TGTGCCAGCAGACAGGGGGTCGGTGGAAACACCATATATTTT
TRBJ1-6,.,TRBV6-1,many,CASSLGTNNSPLHF,TGTGCCAGCAGCCTCGGGACAAATAATTCACCCCTCCACTTT
TRBJ1-5,TRBD1,TRBV19,many,CASSPGQGRNQPQHF,TGTGCCAGTAGTCCGGGACAGGGACGCAATCAGCCCCAGCATTTT
TRBJ1-2,.,TRBV20-1,many,CSARLSLRETYGYTF,TGCAGTGCTAGACTGTCACTCAGGGAGACCTATGGCTACACCTTC
TRBJ1-4,TRBD1,TRBV19,few,CASSKQGANEKLFF,TGTGCCAGTAGTAAGCAGGGGGCTAATGAAAAACTGTTTTTT
TRBJ2-1,TRBD2,TRBV9,many,CASSVDPSGNNEQFF,TGTGCCAGCAGCGTAGACCCTAGCGGGAACAATGAGCAGTTCTTC
TRBJ1-1,.,TRBV6-1,many,CASSNMNTEAFF,TGTGCCAGCAGTAACATGAACACTGAAGCTTTCTTT
TRBJ1-1,.,TRBV6-5,many,CASSYSTVNTEAFF,TGTGCCAGCAGTTACTCGACAGTGAACACTGAAGCTTTCTTT
TRBJ1-1,.,TRBV12-3/TRBV12-4,few,CASSLVGARSEAFF,TGTGCCAGCAGTTTGGTAGGGGCCCGGAGTGAAGCTTTCTTT
TRBJ2-1,TRBD2,TRBV7-9,many,CASSKGTSGYTNEQFF,TGTGCCAGCAGCAAAGGGACTAGCGGATATACCAATGAGCAGTTCTTC
TRBJ1-5,.,TRBV28,many,CAVGLYSNQPQHF,TGTGCCGTTGGACTTTATAGCAATCAGCCCCAGCATTTT
TRBJ1-1,.,TRBV20-1,few,CSARKTGWTEAFF,TGCAGTGCTAGAAAGACTGGGTGGACTGAAGCTTTCTTT
TRBJ2-1,.,TRBV6-1,many,CASSWGTRVANEQFF,TGTGCCAGCAGTTGGGGGACGAGAGTAGCCAATGAGCAGTTCTTC
TRBJ1-4,.,TRBV4-1,few,CASSQRDGIEKLFF,TGCGCCAGCAGCCAGAGGGACGGAATTGAAAAACTGTTTTTT
TRBJ2-7,TRBD2,TRBV27,many,CASTGTSGNGAYEQYF,TGTGCCAGCACCGGGACTAGCGGGAATGGGGCCTACGAGCAGTACTTC
TRBJ2-3,.,TRBV9,few,CASSVGGGPRTDTQYF,TGTGCCAGCAGCGTAGGGGGTGGGCCCCGCACAGATACGCAGTATTTT
TRBJ2-4,.,TRBV7-8,many,CASSLAWRGTTKNIQYF,TGTGCCAGCAGCTTAGCGTGGCGGGGGACAACCAAAAACATTCAGTACTTC
TRBJ1-1,TRBD1,TRBV4-1,.,CASSQVQGAGTEAFF,TGCGCCAGCAGCCAAGTTCAGGGGGCGGGCACTGAAGCTTTCTTT
TRBJ2-2,TRBD2,TRBV27,many,CASSLTSGSPGELFF,TGTGCCAGCAGTTTGACTAGCGGGAGTCCCGGGGAGCTGTTTTTT
TRBJ2-6,.,TRBV24-1,many,CATSDPGQSLSGANVLTF,TGTGCCACCAGTGACCCGGGACAATCACTGTCTGGGGCCAACGTCCTGACTTTC
TRBJ2-2,.,TRBV5-1,.,CASSYLGTPNTGELFF,TGCGCCAGCAGCTATCTTGGGACGCCGAACACCGGGGAGCTGTTTTTT
TRBJ1-3,.,TRBV7-9,many,CASSLGGGLITGNTIYF,TGTGCCAGCAGCTTGGGCGGGGGACTTATTACTGGAAACACCATATATTTT
TRBJ2-5,TRBD1,TRBV6-1,many,CASNQGAAIQETQYF,TGTGCCAGCAACCAGGGGGCAGCTATACAAGAGACCCAGTACTTC
TRBJ1-2,TRBD1,TRBV4-1,many,CASSQGTGTNYGYTF,TGCGCCAGCAGCCAAGGGACAGGTACTAACTATGGCTACACCTTC
TRBJ2-7,.,TRBV6-1,.,CASSEQGSEQYF,TGTGCCAGCAGTGAACAGGGATCCGAGCAGTACTTC
TRBJ1-1,.,TRBV3-1,many,CASSLEGEAFF,TGTGCCAGCAGCCTCGAGGGTGAAGCTTTCTTT
TRBJ2-5,TRBD1,TRBV7-3,few,CASSKGGRAYQETQYF,TGTGCCAGCAGCAAAGGGGGCAGGGCGTACCAAGAGACCCAGTACTTC
TRBJ2-7,.,TRBV6-1,many,CASSEARSRGYEQYF,TGTGCCAGCAGTGAAGCGCGAAGTAGAGGCTACGAGCAGTACTTC
TRBJ1-6,TRBD1,TRBV15,.,CATSKDRENSPLHF,TGTGCCACCAGCAAAGACAGGGAAAATTCACCCCTCCACTTT
TRBJ1-1,.,TRBV28,few,CASSLEIRLNTEAFF,TGTGCCAGCAGTTTAGAAATACGATTGAACACTGAAGCTTTCTTT
TRBJ2-1,.,TRBV30,few,CAWSDTGTTIKEQFF,TGTGCCTGGAGCGACACCGGGACCACAATCAAAGAGCAGTTCTTC
TRBJ1-1,TRBD1,TRBV5-1,many,CASSLQTRGVGEAFF,TGCGCCAGCAGCTTACAAACCAGGGGGGTGGGTGAAGCTTTCTTT
TRBJ2-1,.,TRBV28,many,CASYSGVQKEQFF,TGTGCCAGTTATAGCGGAGTTCAAAAAGAGCAGTTCTTC
TRBJ1-2,.,TRBV20-1,.,CSAGERGLGYTF,TGCAGTGCCGGAGAAAGGGGTTTAGGCTACACCTTC
TRBJ2-3,TRBD2,TRBV12-3/TRBV12-4,many,CASRGLAGGSTDTQYF,TGTGCCAGCAGGGGACTAGCGGGGGGGAGCACAGATACGCAGTATTTT
TRBJ2-1,.,TRBV27,many,CASSFLGGSSNEQFF,TGTGCCAGCAGTTTTTTAGGGGGTAGCTCGAATGAGCAGTTCTTC
TRBJ1-1,.,TRBV2,many,CASIRGRNTEAFF,TGTGCCAGCATACGGGGAAGGAACACTGAAGCTTTCTTT
TRBJ1-1,TRBD1,TRBV13,many,CASSPPRDRGWTEAFF,TGTGCCAGCAGTCCACCCCGGGACAGGGGGTGGACTGAAGCTTTCTTT
TRBJ1-5,.,TRBV7-9,.,CASSLDGQGNQPQHF,TGTGCCAGCAGCTTAGACGGGCAGGGGAATCAGCCCCAGCATTTT
TRBJ2-3,.,TRBV7-8,many,CASSFGPLADTQYF,TGTGCCAGCAGCTTCGGACCCCTGGCAGATACGCAGTATTTT